This T cell receptor (beta chain) was sequenced for a study of T cell changes during pregnancy in multiple sclerosis. Trimming pared 10 bases from V and 3 bases from J, leaving 13 bases between. Germline CDR1 ENHRY, CDR2 SYGVKD. This CDR3 comprises 13 residues. Here immunoSEQ multiplex PCR was the method, and the copy in TCRdb shows in-frame clones only, minus some. This table holds around 100,000 clones, about 90% found once. This sequence was found in a female donor with multiple sclerosis, enrolled in a pregnancy study. Sample: peripheral blood, taken after pregnancy. This chain links TRBV10-3 with TRBJ1-3; the D is unclear. For the CDR3, the DNA is TGTGCCACCTCGATGCGGATTGGAAACACCATATATTTT. Its protein product is CATSMRIGNTIYF.